These 14 T cell receptor beta chains share one sample of origin, sequenced in a study of T cells in Graves' hyperthyroidism and ophthalmopathy. Template material for amplifying TCR beta CDR3 regions consisted of RNA transcripts. TCR CDR3 regions were first amplified by RT-PCR with HTBI primers. Each CDR3 protein is one row after TCRdb ran MiXCR on the multiplex PCR reads. The sample has a few hundred thousand distinct CDR3 sequences, about 16% seen once. The material sequenced was blood. These receptors were collected from a woman in her twenties or thirties with Graves' hyperthyroidism.

The CDR3 reads CAIRAGVWDTEAFF. CDR3 DNA: TGTGCCATCAGGGCTGGGGTCTGGGACACTGAAGCTTTCTTT. The rearrangement links TRBV10-3 to TRBJ1-1; D call uncertain. Germline loops: CDR1 ENHRY, CDR2 SYGVKD. V lost 6 bases and J 3 bases, leaving 14 bases between the germline ends. The CDR3 totals 14 residues.

The rearrangement uses TRBV18 and TRBJ1-3; D call uncertain. V lost 3 bases and J lost 6, with 12 bases in between. The CDR3 is made up of 14 amino acids. Looked up from germline, CDR1 is KGHSH and CDR2 is LQKENI. The CDR3 DNA is TGTGCCAGCTCACCGAACGTTGGAGAAAACACCATATATTTT. Its protein product is CASSPNVGENTIYF.

V and J are TRBV7-2 and TRBJ2-7; 8 nucleotides align to TRBD2. CDR3 length equals 13 residues. The germline V gene has CDR1 SGHTA and CDR2 FQGNSA. V lost 5 bases, J lost 3 bases, and 3 bases stayed unmatched. The CDR3 protein is CASSPGGYYEQYF. The CDR3 nucleotides are TGTGCCAGCAGCCCGGGGGGGTACTACGAGCAGTACTTC.

V gene TRBV2 combines with J gene TRBJ2-6; D gene ambiguous. The germline CDR1 and CDR2 sequences are SNHLY and FYNNEI. CDR3 length equals 14 residues. Trimming removed 3 bases from V and 4 bases from J, with 7 bases in between. The CDR3 here is CASSESMGANVLTF. DNA for the CDR3: TGTGCCAGCAGTGAGAGTATGGGGGCCAACGTCCTGACTTTC. Full variable domain (outside the CDR3, taken from reference TRBV2 and TRBJ2-6): EPEVTQTPSHQVTQMGQEVILRCVPISNHLYFYWYRQILGQKVEFLVSFYNNEISEKSEIFDDQFSVERPDGSNFTLKIRSTKLEDSAMYFCASSESMGANVLTFGAGSRLTVL.

This chain joins TRBV20-1 and TRBJ2-6; 9 bases match TRBD1. The CDR3 is made up of 19 amino acids. Germline V gives CDR1 DFQATT, CDR2 SNEGSKA (reference sequence). V lost 0 bases to trimming and J lost 0 bases; unmatched junction nucleotides: 9. Here the CDR3 reads CSARDFWTGEASGANVLTF. The CDR3 DNA sequence: TGCAGTGCTAGAGACTTTTGGACAGGGGAGGCCTCTGGGGCCAACGTCCTGACTTTC.

This clonotype was found many times. The chain recombines TRBV28 with TRBJ1-5; 8 bases align to TRBD1. This CDR3 is 15 amino acids long. V gave up 4 bases and J gave up 7 bases; unmatched junction bases: 9. CDR1 and CDR2 from the germline V gene are MDHEN and SYDVKM. This chain's CDR3 is CASSSGQEGVQPQHF. The CDR3 DNA reads as TGTGCCAGCAGTTCGGGACAGGAGGGAGTACAGCCCCAGCATTTT. Supplemented by reference TRBV28 and TRBJ1-5, the full variable domain reads DVKVTQSSRYLVKRTGEKVFLECVQDMDHENMFWYRQDPGLGLRLIYFSYDVKMKEKGDIPEGYSVSREKKERFSLILESASTNQTSMYLCASSSGQEGVQPQHFGDGTRLSIL.

This clonotype turned up a few times. This chain uses TRBV6-1 with TRBJ1-5, with D perhaps TRBD1 (5 bases). This CDR3 has 15 amino acids. Trimming stripped 2 bases from V and 4 bases from J, with 12 bases between. Germline CDR1 and CDR2: MNHNS and SASEGT. CDR3 amino acids: CASSELSGKNQPQHF. The CDR3 region has the DNA TGTGCCAGCAGTGAATTGTCAGGGAAAAATCAGCCCCAGCATTTT.

This clonotype was observed many times. The chain recombines TRBV12-3 or TRBV12-4 with TRBJ2-7; 8 bases are a match to TRBD2. This CDR3 is built from 15 residues. The J segment lost 0 bases and the V segment lost 8 bases, leaving 9 bases of the junction unmatched. CDR3 protein: CASVWFSGNSYEQYF. The CDR3 DNA reads TGTGCCAGCGTCTGGTTTAGCGGGAACTCCTACGAGCAGTACTTC.

This clonotype was observed a few times. V is TRBV2 and J is TRBJ2-4; 9 bases line up with TRBD1. The CDR3 runs 22 residues. V shed 5 bases and J 0 bases; nucleotides not matched to a gene: 23. Germline values: CDR1 SNHLY, CDR2 FYNNEI. CDR3 region: CASSPERTRTGVSLLAKNIQYF. CDR3 coding DNA: TGTGCCAGCAGTCCCGAGAGGACACGGACAGGGGTTTCGCTGCTAGCCAAAAACATTCAGTACTTC.

This clonotype came up once. The chain combines TRBV20-1 with TRBJ1-3; D is unresolved. Germline loops: CDR1 DFQATT, CDR2 SNEGSKA (reference sequence). CDR3 length: 15 residues. V was clipped by 3 bases and J by 0 bases, with 12 bases between them. The CDR3, as DNA: TGCAGTGCTAGTGAGGGTTCGGACTCTGGAAACACCATATATTTT. Amino acid sequence: CSASEGSDSGNTIYF.

This clonotype was seen only a few times. The CDR3 coding sequence is TGTGCCAGCTCACCACCGGGACTAGATGCGAATGAGCAGTTCTTC. Translated: CASSPPGLDANEQFF. The V gene is TRBV18, the J gene TRBJ2-1; 8 bases are shared with TRBD2. The germline CDR1 and CDR2 sequences are KGHSH and LQKENI. After removal of 0 bases from V and 7 bases from J, the junction contained 5 bases not matched to a gene. This CDR3 contains 15 residues.

This clonotype was counted ten times or more. As DNA, the CDR3 is TGTGCCAGCAGCCCCAGACTAGCGGGAGATGTATACAATGAGCAGTTCTTC. It codes for CASSPRLAGDVYNEQFF. The J gene is TRBJ2-1, the V gene TRBV11-2; 12 bases fit TRBD2. The V segment lost 5 bases and the J segment 4 bases; nucleotides outside the gene matches: 9. The CDR3 spans 17 residues. The V gene's germline CDR1 is SGHAT and CDR2 FQNNGV.

This clonotype was seen at least ten times. This rearrangement joins TRBV5-1 to TRBJ2-7; D perhaps matches TRBD1 (6 bases). V was shortened by 4 bases and J by 7 bases, with 18 bases between the two germline ends. CDR1 and CDR2 from the germline V gene are SGHRS and YFSETQ. The CDR3 extends over 14 amino acids. The CDR3 DNA is TGCGCCAGCAGCAACGGACAGTCCTATTGGGAGCAGTACTTC. It yields the protein CASSNGQSYWEQYF.

This clonotype has only a few counts. The CDR3 ends on some other residue instead of the conserved phenylalanine or tryptophan, so this is likely a read error. This rearrangement joins TRBV7-8 to TRBJ2-1, with 7 positions matching TRBD1. This CDR3 region has 13 residues. Germline CDR1 and CDR2: SGHVS and FQNEAQ. V lost 5 bases and J lost 5; bases outside the gene matches: 3. The CDR3 reads CASSRDRNNEQFS. CDR3 bases: TGTGCCAGCAGCCGGGACAGAAACAATGAGCAGTTCTCC.